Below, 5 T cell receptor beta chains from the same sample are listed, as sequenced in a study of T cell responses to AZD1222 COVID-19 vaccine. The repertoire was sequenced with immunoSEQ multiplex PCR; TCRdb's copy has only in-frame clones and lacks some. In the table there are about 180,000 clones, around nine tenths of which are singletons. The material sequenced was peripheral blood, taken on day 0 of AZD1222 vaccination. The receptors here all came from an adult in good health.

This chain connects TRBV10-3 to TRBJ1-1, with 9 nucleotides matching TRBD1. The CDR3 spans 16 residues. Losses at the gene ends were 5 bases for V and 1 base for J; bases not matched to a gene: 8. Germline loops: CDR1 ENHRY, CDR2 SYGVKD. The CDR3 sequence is CAISPGQGLQNTEAFF. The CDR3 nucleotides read TGTGCCATCAGTCCGGGACAGGGACTTCAGAACACTGAAGCTTTCTTT.

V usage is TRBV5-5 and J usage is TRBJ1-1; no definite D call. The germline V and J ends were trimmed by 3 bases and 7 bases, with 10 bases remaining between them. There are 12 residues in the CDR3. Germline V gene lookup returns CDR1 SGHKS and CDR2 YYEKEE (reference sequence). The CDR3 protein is CASSSNWGEAFF. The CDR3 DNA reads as TGTGCCAGCAGCTCCAACTGGGGTGAAGCTTTCTTT.

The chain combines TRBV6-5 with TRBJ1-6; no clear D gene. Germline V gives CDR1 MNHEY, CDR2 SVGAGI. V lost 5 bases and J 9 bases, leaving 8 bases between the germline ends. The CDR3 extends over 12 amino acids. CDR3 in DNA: TGTGCCAGCAGTCGAGTAGCTTCACCCCTCCACTTT. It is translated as CASSRVASPLHF.

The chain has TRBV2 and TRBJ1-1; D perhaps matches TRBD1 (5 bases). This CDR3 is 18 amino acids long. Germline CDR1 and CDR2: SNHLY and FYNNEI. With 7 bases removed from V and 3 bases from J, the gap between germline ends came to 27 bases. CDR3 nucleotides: TGTGCCAGCAAGGCTCCCGCCGGGGCCGCAGTTCGGGACACTGAAGCTTTCTTT. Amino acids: CASKAPAGAAVRDTEAFF.

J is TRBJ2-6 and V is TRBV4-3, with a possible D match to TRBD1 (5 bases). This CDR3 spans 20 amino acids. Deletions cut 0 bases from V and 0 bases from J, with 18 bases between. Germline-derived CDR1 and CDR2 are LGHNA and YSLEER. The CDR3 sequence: CASSQEVSDSLISGANVLTF. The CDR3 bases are TGCGCCAGCAGCCAAGAGGTCTCTGACAGCCTTATCTCTGGGGCCAACGTCCTGACTTTC.